This TCR beta chain is drawn from a study of human T cells and chemical hapten exposure. Study results and limitations: PT1 expanded TCR counts correlated positively with patch test score. Alopecia in all donors means immunity may differ from healthy individuals.

In TCRdb, the RACE reads were re-called with MiXCR into one record per CDR3 protein. The sample yields around 75,000 distinct CDR3 sequences, 10% to 13% seen once. As to time point: patch test 2, 6 weeks after DPC sensitization. Treatment reported: therapeutic diphenylcyclopropenone sensitization with weekly scalp DPC. CDR1 SGHAT and CDR2 FQNNGV come from the germline V gene. The CDR3 is 16 amino acids. V lost 0 bases, J lost 6 bases, and 6 bases stayed unmatched. There are a few counts of this clonotype. Its antigen remains unknown. This TCR was sampled from a woman aged 50 to 65 with alopecia areata. Some clones in this sample may be carry-over from other donors' samples. Sequencing used whole blood, obtained in connection with sensitization to the hapten diphenylcyclopropenone (DPC). The chain recombines TRBV11-2 with TRBJ2-1; 9 bases align to TRBD2. In DNA, the CDR3 is TGTGCCAGCAGCTTAGATCTGGGACTAGCACGCAATGAGCAGTTCTTC. This gives the protein CASSLDLGLARNEQFF.